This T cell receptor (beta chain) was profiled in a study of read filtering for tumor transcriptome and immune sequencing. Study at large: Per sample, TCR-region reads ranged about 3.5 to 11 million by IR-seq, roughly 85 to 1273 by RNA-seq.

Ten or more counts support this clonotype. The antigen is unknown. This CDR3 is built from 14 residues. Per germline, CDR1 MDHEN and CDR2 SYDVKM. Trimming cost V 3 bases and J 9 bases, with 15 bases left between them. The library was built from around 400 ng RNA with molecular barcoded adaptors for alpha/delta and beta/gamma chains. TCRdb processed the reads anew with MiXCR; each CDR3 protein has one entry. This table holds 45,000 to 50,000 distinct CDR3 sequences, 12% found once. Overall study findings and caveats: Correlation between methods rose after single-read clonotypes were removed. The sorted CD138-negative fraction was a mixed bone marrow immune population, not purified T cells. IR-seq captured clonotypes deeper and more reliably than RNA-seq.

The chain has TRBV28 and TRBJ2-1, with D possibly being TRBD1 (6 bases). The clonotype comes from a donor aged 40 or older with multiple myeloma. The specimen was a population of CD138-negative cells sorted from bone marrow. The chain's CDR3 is CASSFDMTGLEQFF. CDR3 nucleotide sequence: TGTGCCAGCAGTTTTGATATGACAGGACTTGAGCAGTTCTTC.